This T cell receptor (beta chain) emerged from a study of CD8+ T cells in alopecia areata. Looking at the study overall: The drug, tofacitinib, lasted 6 to 18 months, followed by 6 months off drug. General study results and limits: It was lesional scalp, especially alopecia totalis/universalis, that showed higher clonality than normal scalp. Sharing of TCRs across patients appeared less clear than in mice, possibly for HLA-related reasons.

Germline CDR1 and CDR2: SEHNR and FQNEAQ (reference sequence). The CDR3 has 14 amino acids. RNA, once extracted, was reverse transcribed into cDNA for use as the sequencing template. Clones were read by immunoSEQ multiplex PCR, and TCRdb kept only the in-frame ones, dropping some. The table shows some 180,000 clones, with roughly 59% occurring only once. About this clone: Its antigen remains unknown.

This receptor was obtained from a human donor with alopecia areata. The rearrangement uses TRBV7-9 and TRBJ2-5; the match to TRBD1 covers 7 bases. The last part of the DNA fits TRBJ2-7 better; the J call may be wrong. Sequenced here: CD4+ T cells sorted from blood, sampled at week 0. The CDR3 nucleotides read TGTGCCAGCAGTTTGACAGGGTTATCCTACGAGCAGTACTTC. Amino acid sequence: CASSLTGLSYEQYF.